Following are 3 T cell receptor beta chains from one sample sequenced in a study of tumor-infiltrating lymphocytes in primary liver carcinoma. The authors made TCR beta cDNA from roughly 480 ng total RNA with a constant-region primer. Three nested multiplex PCR rounds, a slightly modified ARM-PCR, produced the libraries for TCR beta. With TRBV1-TRBV30 forward primers and a C-beta reverse primer, the first two PCR rounds were run for roughly 10 cycles each. Via MiXCR, TCRdb re-called the multiplex PCR reads, giving one row per CDR3 protein. Found here are tens of thousands of distinct CDR3 sequences, roughly 80% of them singletons; the top ten hold around 41%. Both RNA and DNA were isolated together from about 19-30 mg of bulk tissue that had not been sorted. Material: tumor-adjacent normal liver tissue. The receptors come from a woman aged 25 to 39 with primary liver carcinoma and hepatitis B virus infection.

This clonotype was seen a few times. The chain joins TRBV7-3 to TRBJ2-2; D possibly corresponds to TRBD2 (5 bases). Trimming took 3 bases from V and 7 from J, leaving 6 bases between them. Per the germline V gene, CDR1 is SGHTA and CDR2 is FQGTGA. The CDR3 is made up of 12 amino acids. The CDR3 sequence is CASSFSGGELFF. CDR3 coding DNA: TGTGCCAGCAGCTTCAGCGGCGGGGAGCTGTTTTTT.

Remarks on this clonotype: This is likely a read error, given that the CDR3 carries no conserved phenylalanine or tryptophan at its end. The DNA is omitted, as the CDR3 cannot be located on it reliably, and the CDR3 follows TCRdb's listing. This chain uses TRBV29-1 with TRBJ2-5; the table gives TRBD1 as D, unverified against the DNA. The V gene's germline CDR1 is SQVTM and CDR2 ANQGSEA. The CDR3 comprises 13 residues, both ends counted. The CDR3 reads CSVEIGGAETKYI.

Concerning this clonotype itself: One end of the junction does not line up with germline, which may come from a read error. The J gene is TRBJ2-5, the V gene TRBV30; D is possibly TRBD1 (6 bases). The germline V gene encodes CDR1 GTSNPN and CDR2 SVGIG (reference sequence). This CDR3 is 15 amino acids long. CDR3 residues: CAWSPVGTGMGAHYF. As DNA, the CDR3 is TGTGCCTGGAGCCCCGTGGGAACCGGTATGGGGGCCCACTACTTC.